This passage covers 12 T cell receptor beta chains from one sample sequenced in a study of blood T cell repertoires in COVID-19. Assay: immunoSEQ multiplex PCR; the TCRdb copy retains only in-frame clones and omits some. The sample consists of 250,000 to 400,000 clones, 88% of them appearing once. The source material was peripheral blood. The origin of the receptors is a woman aged 25 to 45 with COVID-19, enrolled during active disease.

This chain joins TRBV18 and TRBJ1-5, with 9 bases identical to TRBD1. The CDR3 covers 17 residues. V shed 4 bases and J 6 bases; nucleotides not matched to a gene: 13. CDR1 is KGHSH and CDR2 is LQKENI in the germline V gene. The CDR3 loop is CASSLQTGGALGQPQHF. The CDR3 coding sequence is TGTGCCAGCTCACTCCAAACAGGGGGCGCATTGGGTCAGCCCCAGCATTTT.

The gene calls are TRBV29-1 and TRBJ2-7; the match to TRBD1 covers 7 bases. The CDR3 is 12 residues long. Germline V gives CDR1 SQVTM, CDR2 ANQGSEA. The V segment lost 1 base and the J segment 9 bases; nucleotides outside the gene matches: 6. This CDR3 is CSVEVQGRGQYF. CDR3 DNA sequence: TGCAGCGTTGAAGTACAGGGGAGAGGGCAGTACTTC.

V usage is TRBV5-4 and J usage is TRBJ1-2; 7 bases map to TRBD1. Germline V lookup: CDR1 SGHNT, CDR2 YYREEE (reference sequence). Losses at the gene ends were 2 bases for V and 4 bases for J; bases not matched to a gene: 8. This CDR3 spans 15 amino acids. The CDR3 is CASSFGAGGGYGYTF. As DNA, the CDR3 is TGTGCCAGCAGCTTTGGGGCAGGGGGTGGCTATGGCTACACCTTC.

The chain employs TRBV28 and TRBJ1-4, with TRBD1 as a possible D gene (6 bases). The CDR3 contains 12 residues. Germline V gene lookup returns CDR1 MDHEN and CDR2 SYDVKM. The CDR3 protein is CASGVGYEKLFF. CDR3 DNA sequence: TGTGCTTCAGGGGTCGGTTATGAAAAACTGTTTTTT. The full variable domain, completed using reference TRBV28 and TRBJ1-4, is DVKVTQSSRYLVKRTGEKVFLECVQDMDHENMFWYRQDPGLGLRLIYFSYDVKMKEKGDIPEGYSVSREKKERFSLILESASTNQTSMYLCASGVGYEKLFFGSGTQLSVL.

The V call is TRBV4-1, the J call TRBJ2-2, with D possibly TRBD2 on 5 matching bases. Trimming took off 0 bases at V and 5 bases at J, with 13 bases between the two ends. The length of the CDR3 is 16 residues. Germline V gene sequence: CDR1 MGHRA, CDR2 YSYEKL. CDR3 residues: CASSQDQWRGTGELFF. The CDR3 DNA sequence: TGCGCCAGCAGCCAAGATCAATGGAGAGGGACCGGGGAGCTGTTTTTT.

The rearrangement uses TRBV5-1 and TRBJ2-1; 10 bases are shared with TRBD2. The CDR3 sequence is 15 residues long. The J segment lost 3 bases and the V segment lost 5 bases, leaving 5 bases of the junction unmatched. Looked up from germline, CDR1 is SGHRS and CDR2 is YFSETQ. Here the CDR3 reads CASSPSGGDYNEQFF. The CDR3 DNA is TGCGCCAGCAGTCCTAGCGGGGGTGACTACAATGAGCAGTTCTTC.

This chain joins TRBV7-3 and TRBJ1-6; D uncertain. V was pared by 5 bases and J by 7 bases, with 9 bases between. The CDR3 runs 13 residues. Germline assignment: CDR1 SGHTA and CDR2 FQGTGA. The CDR3 DNA reads TGTGCCAGCAGCCGGGAGTCGAATTCACCCCTCCACTTT. Translating it yields CASSRESNSPLHF.

In DNA, the CDR3 is TGTGCCAGCAGTGAAAGGGGAACGGGCTTCTACGAGCAGTACGTC. As protein: CASSERGTGFYEQYV. The chain joins TRBV6-1 to TRBJ2-7; a weak D match, TRBD1 (5 bases). The V gene lost 2 bases and the J gene lost 3 bases, with 14 bases spanning the gap. Germline V gene data show CDR1 as MNHNS and CDR2 as SASEGT. The CDR3 consists of 15 residues.

CDR3 nucleotide sequence: TGTGCCAGCAGCCAAGATCAGTTTTTCGAGACCCAGTACTTC. It specifies CASSQDQFFETQYF. The gene calls are TRBV3-1 (or the pseudogene TRBV3-2) and TRBJ2-5; no firm D call. The V gene's germline CDR1 is LGHDT and CDR2 YNNKEL (reference sequence). This CDR3 region has 14 residues. Deletions cut 0 bases from V and 5 bases from J, with 10 bases between.

This chain links TRBV6-5 with TRBJ1-2; 7 nucleotides match TRBD1. Trimming at V came to 7 bases and at J to 1 base, leaving 9 bases not matched to a gene. CDR3 size: 15 residues. Germline V gene sequence: CDR1 MNHEY, CDR2 SVGAGI. The CDR3, as DNA: TGTGCCAGCACCCCGGACAGGAGCCTTAACTATGGCTACACCTTC. It translates to CASTPDRSLNYGYTF.

This clone was detected once. The chain employs TRBV7-9 and TRBJ2-1; the match to TRBD1 covers 8 bases. CDR1 SEHNR and CDR2 FQNEAQ come from the germline V gene (reference sequence). CDR3 length equals 16 residues. V lost 0 bases and J lost 0; bases outside the gene matches: 1. CDR3 DNA sequence: TGTGCCAGCAGCTTAGCGGACAGGGACTCCTACAATGAGCAGTTCTTC. It translates to CASSLADRDSYNEQFF.

This clone occurred once. V is TRBV5-1 and J is TRBJ2-2; TRBD2 aligns across 8 bases. V dropped 0 bases and J dropped 7; count of bases not matched to a gene: 8. The CDR3 has 16 residues. Germline V gene data show CDR1 as SGHRS and CDR2 as YFSETQ. CDR3 amino acids: CASSLAAGDRIGELFF. In DNA form, the CDR3 reads TGCGCCAGCAGCTTGGCAGCGGGGGATCGGATCGGGGAGCTGTTTTTT.